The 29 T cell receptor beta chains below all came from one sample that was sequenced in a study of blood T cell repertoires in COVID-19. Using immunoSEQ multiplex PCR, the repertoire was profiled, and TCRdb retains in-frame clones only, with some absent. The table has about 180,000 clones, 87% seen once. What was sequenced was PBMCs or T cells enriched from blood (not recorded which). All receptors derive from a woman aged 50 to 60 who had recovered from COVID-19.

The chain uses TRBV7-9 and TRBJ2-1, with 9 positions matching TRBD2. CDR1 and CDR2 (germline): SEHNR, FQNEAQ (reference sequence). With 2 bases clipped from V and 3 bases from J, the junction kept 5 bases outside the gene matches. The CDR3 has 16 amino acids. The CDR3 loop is CASSLSLAGNYNEQFF. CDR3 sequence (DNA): TGTGCCAGCAGCTTATCCCTAGCGGGAAACTACAATGAGCAGTTCTTC.

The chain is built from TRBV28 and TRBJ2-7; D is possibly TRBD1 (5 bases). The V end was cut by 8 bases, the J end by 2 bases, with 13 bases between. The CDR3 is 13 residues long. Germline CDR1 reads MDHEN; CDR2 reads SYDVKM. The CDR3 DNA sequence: TGTGCCAGCCGAAGTCAAGGGGCCTACGAGCAGTACTTC. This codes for CASRSQGAYEQYF.

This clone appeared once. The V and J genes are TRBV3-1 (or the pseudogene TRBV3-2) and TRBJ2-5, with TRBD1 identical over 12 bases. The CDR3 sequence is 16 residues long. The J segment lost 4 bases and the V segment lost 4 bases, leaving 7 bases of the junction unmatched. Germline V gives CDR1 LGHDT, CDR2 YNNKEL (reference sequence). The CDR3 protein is CASSRPGTGGGETQYF. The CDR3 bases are TGTGCCAGCAGCCGTCCCGGGACAGGGGGCGGAGAGACCCAGTACTTC.

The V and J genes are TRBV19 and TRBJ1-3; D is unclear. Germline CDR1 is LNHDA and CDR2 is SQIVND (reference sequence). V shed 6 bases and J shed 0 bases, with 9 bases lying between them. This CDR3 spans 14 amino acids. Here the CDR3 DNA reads TGTGCCAGTAGCCCCCGCTACTCTGGAAACACCATATATTTT. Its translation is CASSPRYSGNTIYF.

The CDR3 is CASSPSPTGAKSGELFF. CDR3 DNA sequence: TGTGCCAGCAGCCCGAGCCCCACAGGAGCTAAATCCGGGGAGCTGTTTTTT. J is TRBJ2-2 and V is TRBV9, with a tentative D call TRBD1 (5 bases). The V gene lost 4 bases and the J gene lost 6 bases, with 22 bases spanning the gap. The CDR3 runs to 17 residues. From germline, CDR1 is SGDLS and CDR2 YYNGEE.

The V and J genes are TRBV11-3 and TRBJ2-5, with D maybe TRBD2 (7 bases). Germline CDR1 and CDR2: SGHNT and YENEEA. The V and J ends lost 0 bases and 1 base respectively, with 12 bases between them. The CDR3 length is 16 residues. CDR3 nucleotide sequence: TGTGCCAGCAGCTTAGAGGGGGGGCGAGCCCAAGAGACCCAGTACTTC. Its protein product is CASSLEGGRAQETQYF. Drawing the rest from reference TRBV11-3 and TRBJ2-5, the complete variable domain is EAGVVQSPRYKIIEKKQPVAFWCNPISGHNTLYWYLQNLGQGPELLIRYENEEAVDDSQLPKDRFSAERLKGVDSTLKIQPAELGDSAVYLCASSLEGGRAQETQYFGPGTRLLVL.

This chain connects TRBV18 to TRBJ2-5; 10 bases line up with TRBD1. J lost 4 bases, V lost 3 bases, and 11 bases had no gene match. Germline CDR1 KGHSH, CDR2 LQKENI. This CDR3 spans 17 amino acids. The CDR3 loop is CASSPSRDRGDGETQYF. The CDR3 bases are TGTGCCAGCTCACCTTCTCGGGACAGGGGAGATGGAGAGACCCAGTACTTC.

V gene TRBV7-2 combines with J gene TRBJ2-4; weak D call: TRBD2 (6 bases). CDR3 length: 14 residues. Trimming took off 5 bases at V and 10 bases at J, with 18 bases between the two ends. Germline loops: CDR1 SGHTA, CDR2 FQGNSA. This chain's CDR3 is CASSPWRGEGIQYF. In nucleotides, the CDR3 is TGTGCCAGCAGCCCCTGGAGGGGAGAGGGAATTCAGTACTTC.

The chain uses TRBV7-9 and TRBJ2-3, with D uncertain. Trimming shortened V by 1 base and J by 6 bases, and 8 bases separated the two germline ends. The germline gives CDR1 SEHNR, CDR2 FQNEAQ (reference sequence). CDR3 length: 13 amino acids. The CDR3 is CASSLGSVDTQYF. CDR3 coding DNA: TGTGCCAGCAGCTTAGGGTCAGTGGATACGCAGTATTTT.

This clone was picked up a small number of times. The CDR3 region has the DNA TGTGCCAGCAGCCACGACAGGGGCCTCTATGGCTACACCTTC. The encoded protein is CASSHDRGLYGYTF. This sequence joins TRBV14 and TRBJ1-2; TRBD1 agrees at 8 bases. Germline V gene sequence: CDR1 SGHDN, CDR2 FVKESK. The V gene end was trimmed by 3 bases and the J gene end by 4 bases; junction bases not matched to a gene: 4. The length of the CDR3 is 14 residues.

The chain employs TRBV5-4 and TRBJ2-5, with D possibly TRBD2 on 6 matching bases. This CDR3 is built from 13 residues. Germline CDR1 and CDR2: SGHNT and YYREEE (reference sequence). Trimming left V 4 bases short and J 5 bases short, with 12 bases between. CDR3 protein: CASSQAGRETQYF. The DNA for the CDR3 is TGTGCCAGCAGCCAAGCGGGCCGGGAGACCCAGTACTTC.

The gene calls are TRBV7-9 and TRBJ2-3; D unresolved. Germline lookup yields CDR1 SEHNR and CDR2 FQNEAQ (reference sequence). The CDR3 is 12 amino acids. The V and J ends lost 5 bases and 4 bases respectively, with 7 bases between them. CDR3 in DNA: TGTGCCAGCAGCCCCCAGGCAGATACGCAGTATTTT. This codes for CASSPQADTQYF.

CDR3 in amino acids: CASSQDTARQETQYF. In DNA form, the CDR3 reads TGCGCCAGCAGCCAAGATACGGCTAGACAAGAGACCCAGTACTTC. The V and J genes are TRBV4-3 and TRBJ2-5; D ambiguous. The CDR3 length is 15 residues. Germline assignment: CDR1 LGHNA and CDR2 YSLEER. The V gene lost 0 bases and the J gene lost 2 bases, with 10 bases spanning the gap.

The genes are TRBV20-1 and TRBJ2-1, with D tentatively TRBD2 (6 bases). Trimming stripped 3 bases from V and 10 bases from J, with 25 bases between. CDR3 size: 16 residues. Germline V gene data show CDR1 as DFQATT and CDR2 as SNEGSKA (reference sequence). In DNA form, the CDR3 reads TGCAGTGCTAGTGGCCCCGCGGGGCAGGATCTAAGGGAGCAGTTCTTC. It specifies CSASGPAGQDLREQFF.

The CDR3 region has the DNA TGTGCCAGCAGCCAATCAGGGGGCAATCAGCCCCAGCATTTT. Encoded protein: CASSQSGGNQPQHF. The chain links TRBV3-1 (or the pseudogene TRBV3-2) to TRBJ1-5; D might be TRBD1 (6 bases). The CDR3 contains 14 residues. V was cut by 2 bases and J by 2 bases, with 7 bases left in between. Germline V lookup: CDR1 LGHDT, CDR2 YNNKEL (reference sequence).

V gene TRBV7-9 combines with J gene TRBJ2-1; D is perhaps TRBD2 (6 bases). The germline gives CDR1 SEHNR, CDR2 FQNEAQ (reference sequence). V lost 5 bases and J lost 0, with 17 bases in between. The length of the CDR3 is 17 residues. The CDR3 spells CASSQLGWEDSYNEQFF. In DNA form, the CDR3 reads TGTGCCAGCAGCCAGCTTGGGTGGGAGGACTCCTACAATGAGCAGTTCTTC.

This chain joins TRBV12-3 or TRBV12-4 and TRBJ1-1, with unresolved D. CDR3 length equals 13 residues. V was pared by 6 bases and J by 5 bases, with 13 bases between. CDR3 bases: TGTGCCAGCAGGCTCACCTGGAGTACTGAAGCTTTCTTT. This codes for CASRLTWSTEAFF.

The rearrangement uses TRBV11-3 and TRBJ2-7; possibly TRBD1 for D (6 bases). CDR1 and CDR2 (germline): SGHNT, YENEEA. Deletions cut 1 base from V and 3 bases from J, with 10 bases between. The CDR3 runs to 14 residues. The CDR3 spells CASSLGRTVYEQYF. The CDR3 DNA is TGTGCCAGCAGCTTAGGCAGGACAGTCTACGAGCAGTACTTC.

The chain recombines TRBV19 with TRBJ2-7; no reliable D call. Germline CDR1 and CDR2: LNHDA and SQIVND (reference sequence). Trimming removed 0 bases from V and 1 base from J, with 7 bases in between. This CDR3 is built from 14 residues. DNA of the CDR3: TGTGCCAGTAGTATAGAGTACTTGTCCTACGAGCAGTACTTC. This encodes CASSIEYLSYEQYF.

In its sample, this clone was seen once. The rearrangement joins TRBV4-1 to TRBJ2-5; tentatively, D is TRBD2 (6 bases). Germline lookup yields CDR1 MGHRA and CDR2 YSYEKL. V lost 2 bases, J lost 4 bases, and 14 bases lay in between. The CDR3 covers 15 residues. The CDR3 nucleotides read TGCGCCAGCAGCCAATTCACGGGGGAGACAGAGACCCAGTACTTC. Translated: CASSQFTGETETQYF.

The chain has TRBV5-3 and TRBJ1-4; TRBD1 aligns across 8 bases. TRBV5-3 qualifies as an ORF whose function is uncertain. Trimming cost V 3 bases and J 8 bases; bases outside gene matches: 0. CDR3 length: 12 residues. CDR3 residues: CARSWTGEKLFF. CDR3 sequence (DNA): TGTGCCAGAAGCTGGACAGGGGAAAAACTGTTTTTT.

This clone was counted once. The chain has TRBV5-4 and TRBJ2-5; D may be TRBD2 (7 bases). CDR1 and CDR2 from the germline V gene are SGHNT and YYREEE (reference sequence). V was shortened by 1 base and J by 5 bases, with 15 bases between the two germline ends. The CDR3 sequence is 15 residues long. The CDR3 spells CASSLKGGVRETQYF. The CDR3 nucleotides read TGTGCCAGCAGCTTGAAAGGGGGGGTGCGGGAGACCCAGTACTTC.

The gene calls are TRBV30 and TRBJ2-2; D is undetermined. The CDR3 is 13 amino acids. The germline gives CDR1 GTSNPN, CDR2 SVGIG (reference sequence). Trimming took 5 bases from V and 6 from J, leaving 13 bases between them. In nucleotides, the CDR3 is TGTGCCTGGGCCCCGGTGATCGCCGGGGAGCTGTTTTTT. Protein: CAWAPVIAGELFF.

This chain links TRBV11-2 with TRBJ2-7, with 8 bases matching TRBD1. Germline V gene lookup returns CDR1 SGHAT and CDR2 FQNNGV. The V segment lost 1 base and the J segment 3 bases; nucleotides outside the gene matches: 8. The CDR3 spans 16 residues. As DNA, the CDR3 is TGTGCCAGCAGCTTAGTAGGGGGCACAGGGGGCTACGAGCAGTACTTC. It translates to CASSLVGGTGGYEQYF.

The CDR3 region is CASMAGSYNEQFF. In DNA form, the CDR3 reads TGTGCCAGCATGGCGGGATCCTACAATGAGCAGTTCTTC. This chain links TRBV6-5 with TRBJ2-1; D possibly corresponds to TRBD2 (6 bases). CDR1 is MNHEY, CDR2 SVGAGI, per germline. This CDR3 is 13 amino acids long. The ends were cut back, 7 bases at V and 1 base at J, with 8 bases in the middle.

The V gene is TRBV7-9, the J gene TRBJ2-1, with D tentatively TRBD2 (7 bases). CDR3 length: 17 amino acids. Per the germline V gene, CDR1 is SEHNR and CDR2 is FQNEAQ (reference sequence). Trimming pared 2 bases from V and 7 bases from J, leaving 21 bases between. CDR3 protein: CASSLTGLGKTGNEQFF. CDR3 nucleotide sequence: TGTGCCAGCAGCTTAACAGGACTAGGGAAAACAGGGAATGAGCAGTTCTTC.

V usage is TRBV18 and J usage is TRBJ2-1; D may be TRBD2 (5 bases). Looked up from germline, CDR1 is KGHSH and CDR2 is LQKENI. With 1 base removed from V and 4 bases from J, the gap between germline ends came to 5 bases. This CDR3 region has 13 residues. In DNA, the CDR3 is TGTGCCAGCTCACCACTAGCGTACAATGAGCAGTTCTTC. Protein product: CASSPLAYNEQFF. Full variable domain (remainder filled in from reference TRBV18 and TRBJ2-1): NAGVMQNPRHLVRRRGQEARLRCSPMKGHSHVYWYRQLPEEGLKFMVYLQKENIIDESGMPKERFSAEFPKEGPSILRIQQVVRGDSAAYFCASSPLAYNEQFFGPGTRLTVL.

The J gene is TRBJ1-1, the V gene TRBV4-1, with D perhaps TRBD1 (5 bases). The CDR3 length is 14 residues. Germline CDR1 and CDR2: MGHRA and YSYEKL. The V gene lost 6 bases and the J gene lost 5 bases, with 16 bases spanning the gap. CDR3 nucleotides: TGCGCCAGCAGTCAATTGGCAGGGCTAACTGAAGCTTTCTTT. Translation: CASSQLAGLTEAFF.

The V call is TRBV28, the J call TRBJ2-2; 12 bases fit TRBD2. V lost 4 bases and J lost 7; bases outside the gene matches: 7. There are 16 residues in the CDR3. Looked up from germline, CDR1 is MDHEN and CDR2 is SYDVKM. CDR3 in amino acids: CASSSTSGSFGGELFF. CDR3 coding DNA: TGTGCCAGCAGTTCGACTAGCGGGAGTTTCGGCGGGGAGCTGTTTTTT.